The 23 T cell receptor beta chains in this list originate from one sample, sequenced in a study of cytomegalovirus exposure and HLA in healthy donors. Sequencing was performed with immunoSEQ multiplex PCR; in TCRdb, only in-frame clones are kept and a portion is missing. The sample holds 90,000 to 150,000 clones; around 87% are singletons and the top ten take 6% to 7%. Material for sequencing was PBMCs. These receptors were obtained from a young woman in good health and CMV-seropositive.

J is TRBJ1-1 and V is TRBV29-1; 8 bases agree with TRBD1. V shed 4 bases, J shed 3 bases, and the junction held 4 bases outside the gene matches. The CDR3 has 13 amino acids. Germline V gene data show CDR1 as SQVTM and CDR2 as ANQGSEA. The CDR3 nucleotides read TGCAGCGTTGGGGCAGGGGGCGACACTGAAGCTTTCTTT. This encodes CSVGAGGDTEAFF. Looking up the rest from reference TRBV29-1 and TRBJ1-1 gives the full variable domain: SAVISQKPSRDICQRGTSLTIQCQVDSQVTMMFWYRQQPGQSLTLIATANQGSEATYESGFVIDKFPISRPNLTFSTLTVSNMSPEDSSIYLCSVGAGGDTEAFFGQGTRLTVV.

The V gene is TRBV19, the J gene TRBJ2-1, with D tentatively TRBD2 (5 bases). Germline CDR1 reads LNHDA; CDR2 reads SQIVND (reference sequence). The CDR3 is 14 residues long. Deletions cut 4 bases from V and 2 bases from J, with 9 bases between. CDR3 amino acids: CASSTSGTYNEQFF. The DNA of the CDR3 is TGTGCCAGTAGTACCTCCGGGACCTACAATGAGCAGTTCTTC.

The gene calls are TRBV5-1 and TRBJ2-1, with D unclear. This CDR3 is built from 13 residues. V was cut by 0 bases and J by 7 bases, with 8 bases left in between. Germline values: CDR1 SGHRS, CDR2 YFSETQ. CDR3 DNA sequence: TGCGCCAGCAGCTTGGCCGAGAGGAATGAGCAGTTCTTC. It encodes CASSLAERNEQFF.

This clone was seen a handful of times. The junction shows a germline mismatch at one end, possibly a read error. The CDR3 spells CASSPERGAYEQYF. The CDR3 nucleotides are TGTGCTAGCAGCCCAGAAAGGGGCGCTTACGAGCAGTACTTC. The genes are TRBV7-7 and TRBJ2-7; perhaps TRBD1 as D (5 bases). The CDR3 is made up of 14 amino acids. Germline V gives CDR1 SSHAT, CDR2 FNYEAQ (reference sequence). The whole variable domain, filled in from reference TRBV7-7 and TRBJ2-7, reads GAGVSQSPRYKVTKRGQDVTLRCDPISSHATLYWYQQALGQGPEFLTYFNYEAQPDKSGLPSDRFSAERPEGSISTLTIQRTEQRDSAMYRCASSPERGAYEQYFGPGTRLTVT.

J is TRBJ1-1 and V is TRBV6-1; 10 bases agree with TRBD1. V shed 6 bases, J shed 5 bases, and the junction held 9 bases outside the gene matches. CDR3 length equals 15 residues. Germline values: CDR1 MNHNS, CDR2 SASEGT. CDR3 nucleotide sequence: TGTGCCAGCAGGGTGTTGGGGACAGGGGCGACTGAAGCTTTCTTT. Protein: CASRVLGTGATEAFF.

The chain recombines TRBV27 with TRBJ1-5; no firm D call. The CDR3 runs 16 residues. Between the trimmed V and J ends, which lost 1 base and 2 bases, there was a span of 12 bases. Looked up from germline, CDR1 is MNHEY and CDR2 is SMNVEV (reference sequence). The CDR3 bases are TGTGCCAGCAGTTTATTGCCCCTCGGGGGCAATCAGCCCCAGCATTTT. This codes for CASSLLPLGGNQPQHF.

This chain joins TRBV5-6 and TRBJ2-5; 7 bases align to TRBD2. The V segment lost 0 bases and the J segment 7 bases; nucleotides outside the gene matches: 3. The CDR3 loop spans 13 amino acids. Per the germline V gene, CDR1 is SGHDT and CDR2 is YYEEEE. Here the CDR3 reads CASSLAGGVTQYF. Written as DNA, the CDR3 is TGTGCCAGCAGCTTGGCGGGGGGAGTGACCCAGTACTTC.

This chain links TRBV11-3 with TRBJ1-2; no firm D call. The V end was cut by 5 bases, the J end by 6 bases, with 25 bases between. The germline gives CDR1 SGHNT, CDR2 YENEEA. The CDR3 contains 17 residues. The CDR3 here is CASSLLLNPVGPDGYTF. DNA for the CDR3: TGTGCCAGCAGCCTCCTTTTGAACCCCGTTGGTCCAGATGGCTACACCTTC.

The rearrangement joins TRBV27 to TRBJ2-2; 7 positions agree with TRBD2. Germline V gives CDR1 MNHEY, CDR2 SMNVEV (reference sequence). V lost 3 bases to trimming and J lost 1 base; unmatched junction nucleotides: 5. This CDR3 has 16 amino acids. CDR3 region: CASSLGGTGNTGELFF. CDR3 DNA: TGTGCCAGCAGTTTGGGGGGGACGGGGAACACCGGGGAGCTGTTTTTT.

This chain uses TRBV19 with TRBJ1-2, with D uncertain. CDR3 length equals 13 residues. V was trimmed by 5 bases and J by 8 bases, leaving 15 bases between them. Germline CDR1 reads LNHDA; CDR2 reads SQIVND (reference sequence). The CDR3 DNA follows: TGTGCCAGTAGTCTGTCCGAGATCTACGGCTACACCTTC. It encodes CASSLSEIYGYTF. Using reference TRBV19 and TRBJ1-2 for the parts outside the CDR3, the full variable domain is DGGITQSPKYLFRKEGQNVTLSCEQNLNHDAMYWYRQDPGQGLRLIYYSQIVNDFQKGDIAEGYSVSREKKESFPLTVTSAQKNPTAFYLCASSLSEIYGYTFGSGTRLTVV.

The chain joins TRBV5-8 to TRBJ2-7; TRBD1 agrees at 8 bases. V lost 4 bases and J lost 3; bases outside the gene matches: 9. CDR3 length equals 15 residues. Germline V CDR1 and CDR2: SGHTS, YDEGEE. CDR3 DNA sequence: TGTGCCAGCAGCGGGAGGCAGGGGGCCTTCTACGAGCAGTACTTC. Translated, it gives CASSGRQGAFYEQYF. The entire variable domain, with the rest obtained from reference TRBV5-8 and TRBJ2-7, is as follows: EAGVTQSPTHLIKTRGQQATLRCSPISGHTSVYWYQQALGLGLQFLLWYDEGEERNRGNFPPRFSGRQFPNYSSELNVNALELEDSALYLCASSGRQGAFYEQYFGPGTRLTVT.

In its sample, this clone was seen once. This chain joins TRBV19 and TRBJ1-1, with unresolved D. This CDR3 has 14 amino acids. V was cut by 4 bases and J by 3 bases, with 12 bases left in between. Germline V CDR1 and CDR2: LNHDA, SQIVND (reference sequence). CDR3 amino acids: CASSKGRRYTEAFF. The CDR3 nucleotides read TGTGCCAGTAGTAAAGGCCGGCGGTACACTGAAGCTTTCTTT.

The V call is TRBV20-1, the J call TRBJ1-1, with no clear D. The CDR3 sequence is 11 residues long. Trimming removed 3 bases from V and 10 bases from J, with 12 bases in between. Germline CDR1 and CDR2: DFQATT and SNEGSKA (reference sequence). CDR3 DNA: TGCAGTGCTAGGGGCGCTCTTGGAGCTTTCTTT. Residues: CSARGALGAFF.

This chain uses TRBV6-4 with TRBJ1-1; 7 nucleotides agree with TRBD1. Per germline, CDR1 MRHNA and CDR2 SNTAGT. The CDR3 is 13 amino acids. The ends lost 5 bases at V and 3 bases at J; junction bases unmatched: 3. The CDR3 region has the DNA TGTGCCAGCAGTAAAGGACAGGACACTGAAGCTTTCTTT. This encodes CASSKGQDTEAFF.

The chain recombines TRBV4-1 with TRBJ1-6; TRBD1 might be the D (6 bases). The germline V gene encodes CDR1 MGHRA and CDR2 YSYEKL. Trimming pared 0 bases from V and 6 bases from J, leaving 12 bases between. The CDR3 loop spans 16 amino acids. The CDR3 sequence is CASSQELGQPNSPLHF. CDR3 sequence (DNA): TGCGCCAGCAGCCAAGAGTTAGGACAGCCTAATTCACCCCTCCACTTT.

Written as DNA, the CDR3 is TGTGCCAGCAGTGAGGTGGGGACAGGGGGCGGTTATGGCTACACCTTC. Amino acids: CASSEVGTGGGYGYTF. The chain combines TRBV6-1 with TRBJ1-2, with 12 bases lining up with TRBD1. The germline V gene has CDR1 MNHNS and CDR2 SASEGT. The CDR3 is 16 residues long. V lost 3 bases to trimming and J lost 5 bases; unmatched junction nucleotides: 7.

The J gene is TRBJ2-5, the V gene TRBV19, with D perhaps TRBD1 (7 bases). This CDR3 contains 13 residues. Germline CDR1 is LNHDA and CDR2 is SQIVND (reference sequence). Trimming stripped 5 bases from V and 4 bases from J, with 11 bases between. The CDR3: CASSGGTVETQYF. CDR3 nucleotides: TGTGCCAGTAGTGGGGGGACAGTAGAGACCCAGTACTTC.

The chain joins TRBV30 to TRBJ1-4, with 8 bases lining up with TRBD1. The CDR3 runs to 16 residues. Per germline, CDR1 GTSNPN and CDR2 SVGIG (reference sequence). V shed 1 base and J 6 bases; nucleotides not matched to a gene: 10. CDR3 in amino acids: CAWSARQGQADEKLFF. The CDR3 nucleotides read TGTGCCTGGAGTGCCCGCCAGGGACAGGCCGATGAAAAACTGTTTTTT.

The chain is built from TRBV27 and TRBJ2-1, with 11 bases aligning to TRBD2. V was pared by 5 bases and J by 3 bases, with 9 bases of the junction left unmatched. The germline gives CDR1 MNHEY, CDR2 SMNVEV (reference sequence). The CDR3 covers 17 residues. The CDR3 spells CASSAPSLAGGYNEQFF. The CDR3 coding sequence is TGTGCCAGCAGTGCCCCCTCTCTAGCGGGAGGCTACAATGAGCAGTTCTTC.

The rearrangement uses TRBV28 and TRBJ2-3; D unclear. The CDR3 is 12 residues long. Trimming left V 5 bases short and J 6 bases short, with 9 bases between. Germline CDR1 is MDHEN and CDR2 is SYDVKM. The CDR3 nucleotides are TGTGCCAGCAGTCCCCAATTGGATACGCAGTATTTT. This translates into CASSPQLDTQYF.

This chain joins TRBV7-8 and TRBJ1-6; D remains ambiguous. The germline CDR1 and CDR2 sequences are SGHVS and FQNEAQ. The CDR3 contains 14 residues. V lost 6 bases, J lost 2 bases, and 8 bases lay in between. This chain's CDR3 is CASSSAAYNSPLHF. In DNA, the CDR3 is TGTGCCAGCAGTTCTGCAGCCTATAATTCACCCCTCCACTTT.

This chain uses TRBV19 with TRBJ1-3; maybe TRBD1 (5 bases). This CDR3 is built from 16 residues. CDR1 and CDR2 from the germline V gene are LNHDA and SQIVND (reference sequence). V lost 3 bases, J lost 2 bases, and 14 bases lay in between. DNA of the CDR3: TGTGCCAGTAGTATGGGCAGCGGGGCAACTGGAAACACCATATATTTT. Its protein product is CASSMGSGATGNTIYF. Drawing the rest from reference TRBV19 and TRBJ1-3, the complete variable domain is DGGITQSPKYLFRKEGQNVTLSCEQNLNHDAMYWYRQDPGQGLRLIYYSQIVNDFQKGDIAEGYSVSREKKESFPLTVTSAQKNPTAFYLCASSMGSGATGNTIYFGEGSWLTVV.

V is TRBV5-4 and J is TRBJ1-2; perhaps TRBD1 as D (5 bases). The CDR3 contains 14 residues. The V and J ends lost 4 bases and 1 base respectively, with 11 bases between them. Germline CDR1 reads SGHNT; CDR2 reads YYREEE (reference sequence). CDR3 coding DNA: TGTGCCAGCAGCCAGGGCGGGGGTAACTATGGCTACACCTTC. Encoded protein: CASSQGGGNYGYTF.